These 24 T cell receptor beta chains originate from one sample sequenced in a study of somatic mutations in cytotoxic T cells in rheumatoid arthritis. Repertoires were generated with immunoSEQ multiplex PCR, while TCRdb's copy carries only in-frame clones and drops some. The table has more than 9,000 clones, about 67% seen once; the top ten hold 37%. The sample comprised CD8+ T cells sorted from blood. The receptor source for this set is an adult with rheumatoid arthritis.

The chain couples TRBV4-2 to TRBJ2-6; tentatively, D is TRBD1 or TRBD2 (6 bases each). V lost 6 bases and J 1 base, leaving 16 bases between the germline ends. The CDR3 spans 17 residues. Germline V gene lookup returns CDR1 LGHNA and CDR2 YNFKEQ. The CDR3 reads CASSAGGTQSGANVLTF. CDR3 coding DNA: TGTGCCAGCAGTGCCGGGGGCACCCAGTCTGGGGCCAACGTCCTGACTTTC.

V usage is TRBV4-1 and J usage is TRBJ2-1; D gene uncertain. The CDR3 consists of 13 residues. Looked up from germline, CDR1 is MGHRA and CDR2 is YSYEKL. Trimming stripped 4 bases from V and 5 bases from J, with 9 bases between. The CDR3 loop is CASSLGPHNEQFF. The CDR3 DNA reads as TGCGCCAGCAGCCTAGGACCGCACAATGAGCAGTTCTTC.

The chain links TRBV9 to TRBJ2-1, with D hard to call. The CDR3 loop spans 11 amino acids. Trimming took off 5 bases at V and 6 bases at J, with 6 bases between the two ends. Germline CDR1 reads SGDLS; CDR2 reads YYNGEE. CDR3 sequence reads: CASRNSNEQFF. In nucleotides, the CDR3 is TGTGCCAGCAGGAACAGCAATGAGCAGTTCTTC. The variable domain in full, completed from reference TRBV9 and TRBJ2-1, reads DSGVTQTPKHLITATGQRVTLRCSPRSGDLSVYWYQQSLDQGLQFLIQYYNGEERAKGNILERFSAQQFPDLHSELNLSSLELGDSALYFCASRNSNEQFFGPGTRLTVL.

CDR3 in DNA: TGTGCCATCAGTGAAAGTGGAGGGACGGGCTACCTATATGGCTACACCTTC. As protein: CAISESGGTGYLYGYTF. The chain joins TRBV10-3 to TRBJ1-2, with D possibly matching TRBD1 (5 bases). This CDR3 comprises 17 residues. Trimming took off 3 bases at V and 5 bases at J, with 22 bases between the two ends. Germline V gives CDR1 ENHRY, CDR2 SYGVKD.

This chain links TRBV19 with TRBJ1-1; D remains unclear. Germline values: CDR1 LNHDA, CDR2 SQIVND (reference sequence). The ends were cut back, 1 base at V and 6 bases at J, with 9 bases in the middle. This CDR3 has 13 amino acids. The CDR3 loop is CASSIAGSAEAFF. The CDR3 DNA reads TGTGCCAGTAGTATAGCGGGGAGCGCTGAAGCTTTCTTT.

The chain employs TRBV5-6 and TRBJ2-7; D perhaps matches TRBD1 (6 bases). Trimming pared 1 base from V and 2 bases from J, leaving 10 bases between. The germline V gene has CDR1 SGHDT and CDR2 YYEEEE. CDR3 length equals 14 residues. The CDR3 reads CASSLLGQTYEQYF. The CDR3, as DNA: TGTGCCAGCAGCTTGCTAGGACAGACCTACGAGCAGTACTTC.

The DNA for the CDR3 is TGTGCCAGCAGTTACGGCCTAACCCTTAACACCGGGGAGCTGTTTTTT. Amino acids: CASSYGLTLNTGELFF. V is TRBV6-5 and J is TRBJ2-2; no clear D gene. The CDR3 totals 16 residues. The ends were cut back, 2 bases at V and 2 bases at J, with 12 bases in the middle. Per the germline V gene, CDR1 is MNHEY and CDR2 is SVGAGI.

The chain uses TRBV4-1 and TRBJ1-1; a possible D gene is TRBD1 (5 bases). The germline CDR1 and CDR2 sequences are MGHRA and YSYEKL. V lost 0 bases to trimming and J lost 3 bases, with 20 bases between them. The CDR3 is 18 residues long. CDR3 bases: TGCGCCAGCAGCCAAGATCCTATCTACCGCGGGGGGGACACTGAAGCTTTCTTT. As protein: CASSQDPIYRGGDTEAFF.

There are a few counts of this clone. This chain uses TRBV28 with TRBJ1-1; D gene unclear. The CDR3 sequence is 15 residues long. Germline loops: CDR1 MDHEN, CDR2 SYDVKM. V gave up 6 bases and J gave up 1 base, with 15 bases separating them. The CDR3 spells CASRYSVLGNTEAFF. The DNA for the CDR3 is TGTGCCAGCAGGTACTCAGTCCTAGGGAACACTGAAGCTTTCTTT.

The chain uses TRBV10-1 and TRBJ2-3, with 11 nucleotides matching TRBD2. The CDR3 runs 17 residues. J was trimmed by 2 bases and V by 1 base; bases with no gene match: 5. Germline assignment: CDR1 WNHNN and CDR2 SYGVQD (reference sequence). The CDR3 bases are TGCGCCAGCAGTGAGTGGGCTAGCGGGGGGCACACAGATACGCAGTATTTT. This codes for CASSEWASGGHTDTQYF.

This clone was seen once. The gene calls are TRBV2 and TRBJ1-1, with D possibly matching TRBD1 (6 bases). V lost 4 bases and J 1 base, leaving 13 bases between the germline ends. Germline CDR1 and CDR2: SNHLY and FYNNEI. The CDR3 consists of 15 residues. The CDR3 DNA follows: TGTGCCAGCAGTGTTCACGGGGGCACGAACACTGAAGCTTTCTTT. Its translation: CASSVHGGTNTEAFF.

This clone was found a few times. The CDR3 sequence is CASSLALEGETQYF. The CDR3 nucleotides are TGTGCCAGCAGCTTAGCGCTAGAGGGCGAGACCCAGTACTTC. The chain has TRBV7-9 and TRBJ2-5, with D perhaps matching TRBD2 (5 bases). Germline CDR1 SEHNR, CDR2 FQNEAQ (reference sequence). The ends were cut back, 0 bases at V and 5 bases at J, with 10 bases in the middle. The CDR3 runs to 14 residues. Supplemented by reference TRBV7-9 and TRBJ2-5, the full variable domain reads DTGVSQNPRHKITKRGQNVTFRCDPISEHNRLYWYRQTLGQGPEFLTYFQNEAQLEKSRLLSDRFSAERPKGSFSTLEIQRTEQGDSAMYLCASSLALEGETQYFGPGTRLLVL.

This CDR3 is CASSSPVVSGRQETQYF. The CDR3 nucleotides read TGTGCCAGCAGCTCACCAGTTGTTAGCGGGAGACAAGAGACCCAGTACTTC. This chain uses TRBV7-9 with TRBJ2-5; 9 bases line up with TRBD2. From germline, CDR1 is SEHNR and CDR2 FQNEAQ (reference sequence). CDR3 length: 17 residues. V lost 4 bases to trimming and J lost 2 bases; unmatched junction nucleotides: 11.

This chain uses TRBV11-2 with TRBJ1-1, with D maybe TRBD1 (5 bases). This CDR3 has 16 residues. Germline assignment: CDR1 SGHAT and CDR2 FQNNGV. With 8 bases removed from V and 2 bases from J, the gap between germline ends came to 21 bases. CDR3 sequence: CASYVYNLRGNTEAFF. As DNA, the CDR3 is TGTGCCAGCTACGTTTATAATCTTAGGGGTAACACTGAAGCTTTCTTT.

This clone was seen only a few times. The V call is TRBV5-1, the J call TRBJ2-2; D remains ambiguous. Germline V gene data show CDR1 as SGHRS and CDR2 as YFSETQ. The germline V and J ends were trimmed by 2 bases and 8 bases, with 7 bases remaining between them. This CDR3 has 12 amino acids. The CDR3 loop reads CASSLIAGELFF. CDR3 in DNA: TGCGCCAGCAGCTTAATCGCGGGGGAGCTGTTTTTT.

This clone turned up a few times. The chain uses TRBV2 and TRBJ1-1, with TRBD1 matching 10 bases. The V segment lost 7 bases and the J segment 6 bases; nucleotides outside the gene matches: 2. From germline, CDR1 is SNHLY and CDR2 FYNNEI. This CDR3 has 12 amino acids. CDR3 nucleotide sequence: TGTGCCAGCAACGGACAGGGGGCTGAAGCTTTCTTT. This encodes CASNGQGAEAFF.

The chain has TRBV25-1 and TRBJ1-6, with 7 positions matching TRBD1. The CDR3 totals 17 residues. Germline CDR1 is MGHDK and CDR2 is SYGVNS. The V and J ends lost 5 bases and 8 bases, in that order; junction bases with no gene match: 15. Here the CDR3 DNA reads TGTGCCAGCAGTCCGATGGGACAGCCCGTAGAGGATTCACCCCTCCACTTT. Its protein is CASSPMGQPVEDSPLHF.

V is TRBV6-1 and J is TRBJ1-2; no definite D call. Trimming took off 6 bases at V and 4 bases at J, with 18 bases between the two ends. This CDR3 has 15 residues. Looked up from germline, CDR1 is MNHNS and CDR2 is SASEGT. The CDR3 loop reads CASSPTVSMTYGYTF. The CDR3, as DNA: TGTGCCAGCAGCCCGACGGTGAGCATGACCTATGGCTACACCTTC.

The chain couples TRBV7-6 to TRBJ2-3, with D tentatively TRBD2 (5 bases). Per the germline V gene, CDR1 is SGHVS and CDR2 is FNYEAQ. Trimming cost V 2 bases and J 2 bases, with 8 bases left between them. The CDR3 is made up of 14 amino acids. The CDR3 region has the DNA TGTGCCAGCAGCTTAAAGGGAGTCACAGATACGCAGTATTTT. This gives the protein CASSLKGVTDTQYF.

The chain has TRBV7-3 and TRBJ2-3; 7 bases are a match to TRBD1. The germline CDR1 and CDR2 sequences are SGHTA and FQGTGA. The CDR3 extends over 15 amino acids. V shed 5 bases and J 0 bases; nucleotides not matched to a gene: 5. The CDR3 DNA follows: TGTGCCAGCAGCAAGGGGGCCTTTAGCACAGATACGCAGTATTTT. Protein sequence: CASSKGAFSTDTQYF.

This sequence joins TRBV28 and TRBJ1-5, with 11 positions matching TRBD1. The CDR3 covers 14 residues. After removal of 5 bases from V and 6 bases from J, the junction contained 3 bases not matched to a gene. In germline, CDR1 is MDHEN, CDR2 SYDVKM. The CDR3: CASSGQGASQPQHF. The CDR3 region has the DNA TGTGCCAGCAGTGGACAGGGGGCTAGTCAGCCCCAGCATTTT.

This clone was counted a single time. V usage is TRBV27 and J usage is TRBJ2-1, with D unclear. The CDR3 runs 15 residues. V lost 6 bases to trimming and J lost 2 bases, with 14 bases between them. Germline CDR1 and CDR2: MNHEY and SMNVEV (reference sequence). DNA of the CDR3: TGTGCCAGCAGGCATGGGCGTTTTCCCTACAATGAGCAGTTCTTC. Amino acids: CASRHGRFPYNEQFF.

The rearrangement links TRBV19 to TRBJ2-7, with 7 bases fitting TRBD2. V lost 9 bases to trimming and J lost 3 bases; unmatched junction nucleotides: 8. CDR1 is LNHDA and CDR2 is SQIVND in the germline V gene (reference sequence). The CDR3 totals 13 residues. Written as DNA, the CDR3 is TGTGCCAGCGCGAGTCTAGCGGACTACGAGCAGTACTTC. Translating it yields CASASLADYEQYF.

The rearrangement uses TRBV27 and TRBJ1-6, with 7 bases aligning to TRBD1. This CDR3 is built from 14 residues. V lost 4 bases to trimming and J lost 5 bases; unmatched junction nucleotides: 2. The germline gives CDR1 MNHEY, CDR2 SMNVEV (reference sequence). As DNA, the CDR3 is TGTGCCAGCAGTTACGGGACAGATAATTCACCCCTCCACTTT. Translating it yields CASSYGTDNSPLHF.